This TCR beta chain stems from a study of neoadjuvant anti-PD-1 for oral cavity cancer. Findings of the study overall: Higher pretreatment blood Treg/Th17 ratios correlated with higher pretreatment blood and lower post-treatment tumor TCRbeta clonality.

A remark on this clone: Its specificity is not known.

Produced via immunoSEQ multiplex PCR; TCRdb's table is partial and in-frame only. In the table there are 15,000 to 20,000 clones, around 72% of which are singletons. The sequencing used PBMCs, collected before nivolumab (anti-PD-1) treatment. The receptor comes from a person between 40 and 85 years old with oral cavity squamous cell carcinoma.

The CDR3 region is CASSLNGGTSYEQYF. CDR3 coding DNA: TGCGCCAGCAGCTTAAACGGGGGGACCTCCTACGAGCAGTACTTC. The chain is built from TRBV5-1 and TRBJ2-7, with TRBD2 matching 7 bases. Germline V gene sequence: CDR1 SGHRS, CDR2 YFSETQ. The length of the CDR3 is 15 residues. The junction had 5 bases not matched to a gene; V was cut back by 2 bases and J by 0 bases.